The entry below describes one T cell receptor (beta chain). This entry is derived from a study of T cell changes during pregnancy in multiple sclerosis. This CDR3 is 13 amino acids long. From germline, CDR1 is GTSNPN and CDR2 SVGIG (reference sequence). V gave up 5 bases and J gave up 2 bases, with 12 bases separating them. The protocol was immunoSEQ multiplex PCR, while the TCRdb copy is restricted to in-frame clones and leaves out a portion. The sample holds tens of thousands of clones, roughly 94% seen once. The rearrangement uses TRBV30 and TRBJ1-1; TRBD1 is a possible D gene (6 bases). The specimen comprised peripheral blood, sampled in the third trimester of pregnancy. The clonotype originates from a female donor with multiple sclerosis, enrolled in a pregnancy study. The DNA for the CDR3 is TGTGCCTGGGGTAGACAGGTTAACACTGAAGCTTTCTTT. Encoded protein: CAWGRQVNTEAFF.